These 32 T cell receptor beta chains came from one sample sequenced in a study of shared clonotypes between healthy human individuals. Assay used: immunoSEQ multiplex PCR; TCRdb lists only in-frame clones, some missing. Here the sample spans around 500,000 clones, roughly 80% being singletons. The specimen was PBMCs. The receptor source for this set is a woman between 40 and 55 years old in good health. Some clones in this sample may be carry-over from other donors' samples.

On this clone itself: A read error is the likely source, as a far larger clone sits one nucleotide away. The V gene is TRBV28, the J gene TRBJ1-4; D is perhaps TRBD1 (6 bases). This CDR3 is built from 13 residues. Germline V gene lookup returns CDR1 MDHEN and CDR2 SYDVKM. Trimming removed 9 bases at V and 7 bases at J, with 15 bases between. The CDR3 DNA is TGTGCCAGTGGACAGCCCTCTAGTGAAAAACTGTTTTTT. Translation gives CASGQPSSEKLFF.

This chain's CDR3 is CASSLASSQETQYF. CDR3 in DNA: TGTGCCAGTAGTCTAGCTAGTAGTCAAGAGACCCAGTACTTC. The chain recombines TRBV19 with TRBJ2-5, with a possible D match to TRBD2 (5 bases). Germline V lookup: CDR1 LNHDA, CDR2 SQIVND (reference sequence). V lost 5 bases to trimming and J lost 2 bases, with 12 bases between them. The CDR3 consists of 14 residues.

This chain joins TRBV25-1 and TRBJ2-6, with 7 bases fitting TRBD1. Germline V gene data show CDR1 as MGHDK and CDR2 as SYGVNS. This CDR3 has 15 amino acids. V shed 5 bases and J 2 bases; nucleotides not matched to a gene: 3. The CDR3 region has the DNA TGTGCCAGCAGTTACAGGGGAGCTGGGGCCAACGTCCTGACTTTC. This gives the protein CASSYRGAGANVLTF.

The chain has TRBV4-1 and TRBJ2-2; 12 bases agree with TRBD2. In germline, CDR1 is MGHRA, CDR2 YSYEKL. V lost 11 bases and J lost 1; bases outside the gene matches: 11. The CDR3 has 17 amino acids. The CDR3, as DNA: TGCGCCGGCGGCCCCCTGACTAGCGGGAGGAACACCGGGGAGCTGTTTTTT. Its translation: CAGGPLTSGRNTGELFF.

This chain connects TRBV28 to TRBJ1-1; D is ambiguous. Trimming pared 2 bases from V and 6 bases from J, leaving 16 bases between. The germline CDR1 and CDR2 sequences are MDHEN and SYDVKM. The CDR3 spans 15 residues. CDR3 sequence: CASSLMAKKAPEAFF. CDR3 coding DNA: TGTGCCAGCAGTTTAATGGCCAAAAAAGCCCCTGAAGCTTTCTTT.

This chain joins TRBV7-6 and TRBJ2-1; 8 bases fit TRBD2. CDR1 and CDR2 (germline): SGHVS, FNYEAQ. The length of the CDR3 is 15 residues. Trimming at V came to 5 bases and at J to 6 bases, leaving 9 bases not matched to a gene. Here the CDR3 reads CASSQSGSRFNEQFF. The DNA for the CDR3 is TGTGCCAGCAGCCAAAGCGGGAGTCGTTTCAATGAGCAGTTCTTC.

The chain has TRBV19 and TRBJ1-3, with D possibly TRBD1 on 6 matching bases. Trimming cost V 1 base and J 0 bases, with 10 bases left between them. The CDR3 has 16 residues. The germline V gene has CDR1 LNHDA and CDR2 SQIVND (reference sequence). The CDR3: CASSIGQAASGNTIYF. The CDR3 coding sequence is TGTGCCAGTAGTATAGGACAGGCGGCCTCTGGAAACACCATATATTTT.

Worth noting for this clone: A far larger clone is just one base off, so this is likely a read error. J is TRBJ2-1 and V is TRBV7-3; TRBD2 matches 14 bases. V was clipped by 1 base and J by 6 bases; unmatched bases: 2. The CDR3 totals 16 residues. Germline CDR1 SGHTA, CDR2 FQGTGA. CDR3 nucleotide sequence: TGTGCCAGCAGCTTAATGGGACTAGCGGGAGTCAATGAGCAGTTCTTC. This translates into CASSLMGLAGVNEQFF.

The CDR3 loop reads CASTPRWLAGGSEQYF. CDR3 sequence (DNA): TGTGCCAGCACCCCCCGCTGGCTCGCGGGAGGTTCCGAGCAGTACTTC. This chain connects TRBV6-6 to TRBJ2-7, with 8 bases matching TRBD2. J lost 6 bases, V lost 7 bases, and 17 bases had no gene match. The CDR3 is 16 residues long. The germline V gene encodes CDR1 MNHNY and CDR2 SVGAGI (reference sequence).

The chain recombines TRBV4-2 with TRBJ2-7; D gene uncertain. This CDR3 comprises 13 residues. Germline V gene lookup returns CDR1 LGHNA and CDR2 YNFKEQ. Trimming shortened V by 2 bases and J by 3 bases, and 8 bases separated the two germline ends. The chain's CDR3 is CASSQTRGYEQYF. Written as DNA, the CDR3 is TGTGCCAGCAGCCAAACGCGCGGCTACGAGCAGTACTTC.

This chain connects TRBV4-2 to TRBJ2-3, with D unresolved. This CDR3 region has 13 residues. Germline loops: CDR1 LGHNA, CDR2 YNFKEQ. Trimming left V 1 base short and J 5 bases short, with 7 bases between. CDR3 DNA: TGTGCCAGCAGCCAAGGTGCTGGAGATACGCAGTATTTT. It codes for CASSQGAGDTQYF.

Of note for this clone: The germline gene is not matched at one end of the junction; a read error may be the cause. The gene calls are TRBV7-7 and TRBJ2-5; perhaps TRBD2 as D (6 bases). CDR3 length: 13 amino acids. CDR1 is SSHAT and CDR2 is FNYEAQ in the germline V gene (reference sequence). CDR3 in DNA: TGTGCTAGCAGCTTAGCGGTCGGGGAGACCCAGTACTTC. It translates to CASSLAVGETQYF.

This rearrangement joins TRBV7-8 to TRBJ1-4, with D possibly matching TRBD1 (6 bases). Germline loops: CDR1 SGHVS, CDR2 FQNEAQ. Trimming removed 3 bases at V and 2 bases at J, with 16 bases between. This CDR3 is 17 amino acids long. In DNA form, the CDR3 reads TGTGCCAGCAGCTTGGGTACAGGGAGGGCGACTAATGAAAAACTGTTTTTT. Its protein product is CASSLGTGRATNEKLFF.

The chain links TRBV9 to TRBJ2-7; 8 nucleotides agree with TRBD1. The length of the CDR3 is 15 residues. V dropped 4 bases and J dropped 1; count of bases not matched to a gene: 7. CDR1 SGDLS and CDR2 YYNGEE come from the germline V gene. CDR3 amino acids: CASSPRDRSSYEQYF. Here the CDR3 DNA reads TGTGCCAGCAGCCCCCGGGACAGGTCGTCCTACGAGCAGTACTTC.

About this clone: A far more abundant clone sits one base away, making this likely a read error. The chain employs TRBV25-1 and TRBJ2-1; a possible D gene is TRBD1 (6 bases). The CDR3 is 16 residues long. The germline V and J ends were trimmed by 2 bases and 4 bases, with 15 bases remaining between them. In germline, CDR1 is MGHDK, CDR2 SYGVNS. CDR3 sequence (DNA): TGTGCCAGCAGTGAACACAGGGACCGAACGTACAATGAGCAGTTCTTC. Translating it yields CASSEHRDRTYNEQFF.

This clone showed up just once. The chain combines TRBV5-4 with TRBJ2-7; the D gene could be TRBD1 or TRBD2 (5 bases each). Trimming shortened V by 1 base and J by 1 base, and 18 bases separated the two germline ends. Germline V gene data show CDR1 as SGHNT and CDR2 as YYREEE (reference sequence). The CDR3 is 17 residues long. Here the CDR3 reads CASSLSRGSDRSYEQYF. In DNA, the CDR3 is TGTGCCAGCAGCTTGTCGCGCGGGTCAGACAGATCCTACGAGCAGTACTTC. Drawing the rest from reference TRBV5-4 and TRBJ2-7, the complete variable domain is ETGVTQSPTHLIKTRGQQVTLRCSSQSGHNTVSWYQQALGQGPQFIFQYYREEENGRGNFPPRFSGLQFPNYSSELNVNALELDDSALYLCASSLSRGSDRSYEQYFGPGTRLTVT.

The chain joins TRBV28 to TRBJ2-1, with D unresolved. Trimming removed 5 bases at V and 5 bases at J, with 4 bases between. The CDR3 has 11 residues. Germline lookup yields CDR1 MDHEN and CDR2 SYDVKM. The CDR3 region is CASSADNEQFF. As DNA, the CDR3 is TGTGCCAGCAGTGCGGACAATGAGCAGTTCTTC.

In regard to this clone: A read error is the likely source, as a far larger clone sits one nucleotide away. The chain uses TRBV4-1 and TRBJ2-2; TRBD1 matches at 8 bases. CDR1 and CDR2 from the germline V gene are MGHRA and YSYEKL. This CDR3 is 16 amino acids long. Written as DNA, the CDR3 is TGCGCCAGCAGCCATTACAGGACAGGGAGGTTGGGGGAGCTGTCTTTT. This translates into CASSHYRTGRLGELSF.

Concerning this clone: A read error likely explains this, since a far larger clone differs by one base. This sample also contains other DNA sequences that code for the same CDR3. V and J are TRBV11-2 and TRBJ2-5; D is undetermined. Looked up from germline, CDR1 is SGHAT and CDR2 is FQNNGV. Trimming removed 3 bases at V and 4 bases at J, with 9 bases between. This CDR3 is built from 13 residues. The CDR3: CASSFSPPETQYF. In DNA form, the CDR3 reads TGTGCCAGCAGCTTCTCCCCTCCAGAGACCCAGTACTTC. The full variable domain, in which reference TRBV11-2 and TRBJ2-5 provide the parts outside the CDR3, is EAGVAQSPRYKIIEKRQSVAFWCNPISGHATLYWYQQILGQGPKLLIQFQNNGVVDDSQLPKDRFSAERLKGVDSTLKIQPAKLEDSAVYLCASSFSPPETQYFGPGTRLLVL.

Notes on this clone: The junction and the germline gene differ at one end; a read error may be behind it. The J gene is TRBJ1-3, the V gene TRBV7-9; no clear D. This CDR3 has 17 residues. CDR1 and CDR2 from the germline V gene are SEHNR and FQNEAQ (reference sequence). The CDR3 spells CASSLASGQAGGNTIYF. The CDR3, as DNA: TGTGCCAGCAGCCTAGCGTCGGGCCAGGCGGGAGGAAACACCATATATTTT. Based on the CDR3 plus reference TRBV7-9 and TRBJ1-3, the full variable domain is DTGVSQNPRHKITKRGQNVTFRCDPISEHNRLYWYRQTLGQGPEFLTYFQNEAQLEKSRLLSDRFSAERPKGSFSTLEIQRTEQGDSAMYLCASSLASGQAGGNTIYFGEGSWLTVV.

Comments on this clone: A far larger clone is one nucleotide away, so this likely arose from a read error. V is TRBV7-2 and J is TRBJ1-2; TRBD1 agrees at 7 bases. Germline trimming cut 5 bases from V and 3 bases from J; bases unmatched to any gene: 3. Germline assignment: CDR1 SGHTA and CDR2 FQGNSA. There are 13 residues in the CDR3. This chain's CDR3 is CASSAGTDYGYTF. CDR3 nucleotide sequence: TGTGCCAGCAGCGCCGGGACAGACTATGGCTACACCTTC.

In regard to this clone: This likely reflects a read error, since a far larger clone is one base away. This rearrangement joins TRBV30 to TRBJ1-2, with TRBD1 as a possible D gene (6 bases). The CDR3 sequence is 14 residues long. CDR1 and CDR2 (germline): GTSNPN, SVGIG (reference sequence). Trimming pared 3 bases from V and 8 bases from J, leaving 19 bases between. The CDR3 coding sequence is TGTGCCTGGAGGTTCGGGGCGGGGGCTGGAGGCTACACCTTC. This encodes CAWRFGAGAGGYTF. Complete variable domain (other parts from reference TRBV30 and TRBJ1-2): SQTIHQWPATLVQPVGSPLSLECTVEGTSNPNLYWYRQAAGRGLQLLFYSVGIGQISSEVPQNLSASRPQDRQFILSSKKLLLSDSGFYLCAWRFGAGAGGYTFGSGTRLTVV.

This chain uses TRBV5-6 with TRBJ1-3; the D gene is possibly TRBD1 (5 bases). The CDR3 has 17 amino acids. V was cut by 4 bases and J by 0 bases, with 17 bases left in between. Germline V CDR1 and CDR2: SGHDT, YYEEEE. The CDR3 sequence is CASSGTGTQSSGNTIYF. For the CDR3, the DNA is TGTGCCAGCAGCGGAACCGGGACGCAGAGCTCTGGAAACACCATATATTTT.

The rearrangement joins TRBV5-1 to TRBJ1-2; 7 bases fit TRBD1. The CDR3 runs to 15 residues. Per germline, CDR1 SGHRS and CDR2 YFSETQ. V trimming: 4 bases; J trimming: 4 bases; junction bases outside the gene matches: 10. Here the CDR3 DNA reads TGCGCCAGCAGCCAGGGACAGAACGGCGTCTATGGCTACACCTTC. It translates to CASSQGQNGVYGYTF.

This clone was recorded once. This sequence is one base from a far larger clone and is likely a read error. The chain recombines TRBV12-1 with TRBJ1-5; the tabulated D call, TRBD1, remains unverified against the DNA. TRBV12-1 constitutes a pseudogene. This CDR3 region has 17 residues. CDR3 DNA: TGTGCCAGCAGCCCCACTTCGGGACAGGGGCCGTATCAGCCCCAGCATTTT. This translates into CASSPTSGQGPYQPQHF.

The V call is TRBV4-3, the J call TRBJ2-7, with 9 bases lining up with TRBD1. Trimming cost V 3 bases and J 0 bases; bases outside gene matches: 0. The CDR3 is made up of 14 amino acids. The V gene's germline CDR1 is LGHNA and CDR2 YSLEER. In DNA, the CDR3 is TGCGCCAGCAGCCAGACAGGGGGCTCCTACGAGCAGTACTTC. Its translation is CASSQTGGSYEQYF.

With respect to this clone: A far larger clone lies a single base away; this is likely a read error. The gene calls are TRBV4-1 and TRBJ1-2; a weak D match, TRBD1 (5 bases). CDR1 is MGHRA and CDR2 is YSYEKL in the germline V gene. This CDR3 has 15 amino acids. Trimming removed 0 bases from V and 9 bases from J, with 17 bases in between. DNA for the CDR3: TGCGCCAGCAGCCAAGATATTACAGGATCAGGGTGCTACACCTTC. Protein sequence: CASSQDITGSGCYTF.

This clone has just one count. The chain joins TRBV7-8 to TRBJ1-1; D gene ambiguous. The CDR3 has 13 residues. Deletions cut 2 bases from V and 7 bases from J, with 11 bases between. CDR1 is SGHVS, CDR2 FQNEAQ, per germline. The CDR3 DNA follows: TGTGCCAGCAGCTTATTTACCCATCTTGAAGCTTTCTTT. Protein sequence: CASSLFTHLEAFF. Full variable domain (remainder filled in from reference TRBV7-8 and TRBJ1-1): GAGVSQSPRYKVAKRGQDVALRCDPISGHVSLFWYQQALGQGPEFLTYFQNEAQLDKSGLPSDRFFAERPEGSVSTLKIQRTQQEDSAVYLCASSLFTHLEAFFGQGTRLTVV.

V gene TRBV30 combines with J gene TRBJ2-1; tentative D call: TRBD2 (6 bases). This CDR3 has 13 residues. The V gene lost 3 bases and the J gene lost 9 bases, with 15 bases spanning the gap. Germline CDR1 reads GTSNPN; CDR2 reads SVGIG (reference sequence). The CDR3 DNA sequence: TGTGCCTGGAGGGGGGGAGTACTGACTGAGCAGTTCTTC. It encodes CAWRGGVLTEQFF.

The CDR3 protein is CASSYSRDRRGWAQHF. The CDR3 DNA follows: TGTGCCAGCAGTTACTCGAGGGACCGCCGGGGGTGGGCCCAGCATTTT. This rearrangement joins TRBV6-6 to TRBJ1-5, with a weak D call TRBD1 (5 bases). V was shortened by 0 bases and J by 11 bases, with 20 bases between the two germline ends. Germline V gene sequence: CDR1 MNHNY, CDR2 SVGAGI (reference sequence). This CDR3 region has 16 residues.

In DNA, the CDR3 is TGTGCCAGCAGTCGACTAGCGGGATTAAACAATGAGCAGTTCTTC. Protein product: CASSRLAGLNNEQFF. The chain links TRBV9 to TRBJ2-1; the match to TRBD2 covers 11 bases. Germline V gene lookup returns CDR1 SGDLS and CDR2 YYNGEE. V trimming: 5 bases; J trimming: 5 bases; junction bases outside the gene matches: 6. The CDR3 covers 15 residues.

Only a few counts were recorded for this clone. CDR3 DNA: TGTGCCAGCAGTCCTGCTAGCGGGCGGAATGAGCAGTTCTTC. Its translation: CASSPASGRNEQFF. This chain joins TRBV27 and TRBJ2-1; TRBD2 matches 8 bases. Germline CDR1 and CDR2: MNHEY and SMNVEV (reference sequence). This CDR3 is built from 14 residues. V lost 5 bases, J lost 7 bases, and 7 bases stayed unmatched.